These 4 T cell receptor beta chains originate from one sample sequenced in a study of beta chain features in type 1 diabetes. Findings and limits, study-wide: There was a moderate but significant shortening of TCRB CDR3s in all four CD4+ subsets of Type 1 diabetes patients.

The sequenced template was cDNA made from the entire isolated RNA. Here immunoSEQ multiplex PCR was the method, and the copy in TCRdb shows in-frame clones only, minus some. The top ten clones hold about 0.01% of a sample with about 400,000 clones, around an eighth of them seen once. Their antigens are not known. Sequences were obtained from naive CD4+ T cells from blood. The receptors derive from a woman between 18 and 29 years old with type 1 diabetes.

V usage is TRBV30 and J usage is TRBJ2-3; no clear D. The germline V and J ends were trimmed by 2 bases and 5 bases, with 11 bases remaining between them. This CDR3 region has 13 residues. The V gene's germline CDR1 is GTSNPN and CDR2 SVGIG (reference sequence). This CDR3 reads CAWSRGAEDTQYF. The CDR3 coding sequence is TGTGCCTGGAGTCGTGGAGCTGAAGATACGCAGTATTTT.

This clone occurred a few times. The J gene is TRBJ2-7, the V gene TRBV7-2, with D maybe TRBD2 (5 bases). The V gene's germline CDR1 is SGHTA and CDR2 FQGNSA. This CDR3 region has 14 residues. The V end lost 4 bases, the J end lost 6 bases, and 16 bases lay between the germline ends. This CDR3 is CASSSAGGRSEQYF. Written as DNA, the CDR3 is TGTGCCAGCAGCTCCGCCGGCGGGCGTTCCGAGCAGTACTTC. Full variable domain (outside the CDR3, taken from reference TRBV7-2 and TRBJ2-7): GAGVSQSPSNKVTEKGKDVELRCDPISGHTALYWYRQSLGQGLEFLIYFQGNSAPDKSGLPSDRFSAERTGGSVSTLTIQRTQQEDSAVYLCASSSAGGRSEQYFGPGTRLTVT.

J is TRBJ2-1 and V is TRBV6-5; 8 bases line up with TRBD1. The germline CDR1 and CDR2 sequences are MNHEY and SVGAGI. The J segment lost 2 bases and the V segment lost 10 bases, leaving 7 bases of the junction unmatched. CDR3 size: 14 residues. In DNA form, the CDR3 reads TGTGCCACCTCCCAGGGGGCACCCTACAATGAGCAGTTCTTC. Its translation is CATSQGAPYNEQFF.

The chain links TRBV5-1 to TRBJ1-2; 7 bases are shared with TRBD1. There are 13 residues in the CDR3. Trimming removed 3 bases from V and 5 bases from J; junction bases left unmatched: 4. Germline V CDR1 and CDR2: SGHRS, YFSETQ. The CDR3 region has the DNA TGCGCCAGCAGCTCAGACAGGGCGTATGGCTACACCTTC. It is translated as CASSSDRAYGYTF.